This TCR beta chain is from a study of cytomegalovirus exposure and HLA in healthy donors. Turning to the study itself: In a previous analysis, some 120 million unique TCR beta sequences were found from some 200 million T cells.

Study-level results: The Asian-associated ancestry cluster reportedly had fewer N-insertions than the roughly 670-donor mean in a later analysis. It was fewer than 200 TCR beta chains that were listed as cytomegalovirus-associated. Being productive about 90% or about 30% of the time was typical of most TCR beta V segments in an earlier analysis.

With regard to this clone: Its specificity is not known.

V was pared by 9 bases and J by 4 bases, with 3 bases of the junction left unmatched. Germline loops: CDR1 LNHDA, CDR2 SQIVND (reference sequence). The length of the CDR3 is 14 residues. Primers for the PCR totalled 60 Vbeta and 13 Jbeta. Repertoires were generated with immunoSEQ multiplex PCR, while TCRdb's copy carries only in-frame clones and drops some. The sample table includes approximately 130,000 clones. The clonotype comes from a woman aged 55-70 years in good health and CMV-seronegative. J is TRBJ2-2 and V is TRBV19; TRBD1 aligns across 12 bases. Material for sequencing was PBMCs. Written as DNA, the CDR3 is TGTGCCAGCCGGGACAGGGGGCGCACCGGGGAGCTGTTTTTT. Its protein is CASRDRGRTGELFF.